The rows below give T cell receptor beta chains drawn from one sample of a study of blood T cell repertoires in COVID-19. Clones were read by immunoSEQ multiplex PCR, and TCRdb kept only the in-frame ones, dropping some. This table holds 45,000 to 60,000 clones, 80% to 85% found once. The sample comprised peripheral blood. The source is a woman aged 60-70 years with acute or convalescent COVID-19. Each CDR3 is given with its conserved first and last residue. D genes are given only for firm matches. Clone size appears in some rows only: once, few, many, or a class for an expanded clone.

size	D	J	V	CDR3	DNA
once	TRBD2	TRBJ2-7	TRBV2	CASRGLSGPSYEQYF	TGTGCCAGCAGGGGTCTTAGCGGGCCTTCCTACGAGCAGTACTTC
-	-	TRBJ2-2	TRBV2	CASSLDRYTGELFF	TGTGCCAGCAGTTTAGACAGATACACCGGGGAGCTGTTTTTT
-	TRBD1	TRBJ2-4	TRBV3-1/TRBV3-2	CASSRHIQGALNIQYF	TGTGCCAGCAGCCGCCATATTCAGGGGGCGTTAAACATTCAGTACTTC
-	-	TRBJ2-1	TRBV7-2	CASSPQGSRSYNEQFF	TGTGCCAGCAGCCCCCAGGGTTCCCGCTCCTACAATGAGCAGTTCTTC
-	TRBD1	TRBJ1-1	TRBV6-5	CASSKRQGEGTEAFF	TGTGCCAGCAGTAAAAGACAGGGGGAAGGGACTGAAGCTTTCTTT
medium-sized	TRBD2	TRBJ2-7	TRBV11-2	CASSRRGAYEQYF	TGTGCCAGCAGCCGTCGGGGGGCCTACGAGCAGTACTTC
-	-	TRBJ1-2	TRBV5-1	CASSPELGLGGYTF	TGCGCCAGCAGTCCCGAGCTGGGACTCGGAGGCTACACCTTC
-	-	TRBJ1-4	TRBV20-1	CSATKQEKLFF	TGCAGTGCTACAAAACAGGAAAAACTGTTTTTT
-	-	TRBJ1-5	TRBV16	CASSQWTVQEPQHF	TGTGCCAGCAGCCAATGGACAGTACAAGAGCCCCAGCATTTT
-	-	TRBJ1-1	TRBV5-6	CASSSLPGGTEAFF	TGTGCCAGCAGCTCCCTCCCCGGGGGGACTGAAGCTTTCTTT
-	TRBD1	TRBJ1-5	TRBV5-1	CASSAGQGGTGEPQHF	TGCGCCAGCAGCGCGGGACAGGGGGGTACGGGGGAGCCCCAGCATTTT
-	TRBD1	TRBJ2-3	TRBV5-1	CASSLDRGTDTQYF	TGCGCCAGCAGCTTAGACAGGGGCACAGATACGCAGTATTTT
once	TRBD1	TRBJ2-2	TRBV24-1	CATRTGLTGELFF	TGTGCCACCCGGACAGGCCTCACCGGGGAGCTGTTTTTT
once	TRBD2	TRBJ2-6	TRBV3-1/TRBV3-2	CASSQPRAGGTTGANVLTF	TGTGCCAGCAGCCAGCCTAGGGCGGGGGGGACCACTGGGGCCAACGTCCTGACTTTC
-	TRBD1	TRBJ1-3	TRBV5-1	CASRLSTGVVSGNTIYF	TGCGCCAGCCGCCTCTCGACAGGGGTCGTCTCTGGAAACACCATATATTTT
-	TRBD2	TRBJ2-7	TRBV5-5	CASRPTSGGAYEQYF	TGTGCCAGCAGACCGACTAGCGGGGGTGCCTACGAGCAGTACTTC
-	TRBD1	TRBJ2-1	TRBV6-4	CASSQIGTGTYNEQFF	TGTGCCAGCAGTCAAATCGGGACAGGGACCTACAATGAGCAGTTCTTC
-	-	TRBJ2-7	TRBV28	CASSPGARDEQYF	TGTGCCAGCAGCCCTGGGGCCCGCGACGAGCAGTACTTC
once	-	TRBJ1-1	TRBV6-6	CASSYFGEVGTEAFF	TGTGCCAGCAGTTACTTCGGGGAAGTGGGGACTGAAGCTTTCTTT
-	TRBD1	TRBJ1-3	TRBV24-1	CATSEGQGNSGNTIYF	TGTGCCACCAGTGAGGGACAGGGGAACTCTGGAAACACCATATATTTT
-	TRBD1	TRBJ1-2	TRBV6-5	CASSETGGNYGYTF	TGTGCCAGCAGCGAGACAGGGGGCAACTATGGCTACACCTTC
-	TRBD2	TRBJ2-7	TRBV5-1	CASSPGSGRSSYEQYF	TGCGCCAGCAGCCCAGGGAGCGGGAGATCGTCCTACGAGCAGTACTTC
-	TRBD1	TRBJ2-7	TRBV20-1	CSASSGGASEQYF	TGCAGTGCTAGTTCAGGGGGCGCATCCGAGCAGTACTTC
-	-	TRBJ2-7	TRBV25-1	CASSGQVWEQYF	TGTGCCAGCAGTGGACAGGTTTGGGAGCAGTACTTC
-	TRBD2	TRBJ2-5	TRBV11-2	CASSRGGGLETQYF	TGTGCCAGCAGCCGGGGGGGCGGATTAGAGACCCAGTACTTC
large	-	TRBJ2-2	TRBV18	CASSRSGVGDFTGELFF	TGTGCCAGCTCCCGCTCGGGGGTTGGAGACTTCACCGGGGAGCTGTTTTTT
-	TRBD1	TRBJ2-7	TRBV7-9	CASSFGQGWVSEQYF	TGTGCCAGCAGCTTCGGACAGGGTTGGGTCTCCGAGCAGTACTTC
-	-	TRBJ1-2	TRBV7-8	CASSVAGARYGYTF	TGTGCCAGCAGCGTCGCGGGAGCTAGGTACGGCTACACCTTC
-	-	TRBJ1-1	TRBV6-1	CASSDPWTNLNTEAFF	TGTGCCAGCAGTGATCCCTGGACAAATCTGAACACTGAAGCTTTCTTT
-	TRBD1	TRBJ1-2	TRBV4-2	CASSQGTRRRGQGHGYTF	TGTGCCAGCAGCCAAGGGACACGTCGCAGGGGACAGGGCCATGGCTACACCTTC
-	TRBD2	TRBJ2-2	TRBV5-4	CASSPRRLAESNTGELFF	TGTGCCAGCAGCCCCCGGCGACTAGCGGAGTCGAACACCGGGGAGCTGTTTTTT
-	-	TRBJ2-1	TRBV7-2	CASSPATGQFF	TGTGCCAGCAGCCCAGCAACAGGGCAGTTCTTC
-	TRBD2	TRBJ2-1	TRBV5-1	CASSLRTSRSQQFF	TGCGCCAGCAGCCTACGGACTAGCAGGAGTCAGCAGTTCTTC
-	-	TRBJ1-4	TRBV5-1	CASSLPTGTNEKLFF	TGCGCCAGCAGCTTGCCGACAGGAACTAATGAAAAACTGTTTTTT
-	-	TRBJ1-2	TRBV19	CATGWGDRLYGYTF	TGTGCCACCGGCTGGGGTGACAGACTCTATGGCTACACCTTC
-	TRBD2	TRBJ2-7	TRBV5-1	CASSRGLAGGSEQYF	TGCGCCAGCAGCAGGGGACTAGCGGGGGGAAGCGAGCAGTACTTC
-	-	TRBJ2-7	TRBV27	CASSLKGAALSYEQYF	TGTGCCAGCAGCCTGAAGGGAGCCGCCCTTTCCTACGAGCAGTACTTC
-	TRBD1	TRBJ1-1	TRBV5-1	CASRGQGARAGMEAFF	TGCGCCAGCAGGGGACAGGGGGCGAGAGCCGGGATGGAAGCTTTCTTT
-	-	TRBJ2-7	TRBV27	CASSFYAGASYEQYF	TGTGCCAGCAGTTTTTATGCTGGGGCCTCCTACGAGCAGTACTTC
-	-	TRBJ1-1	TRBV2	CASSETVNTEAFF	TGTGCCAGCAGTGAAACAGTGAACACTGAAGCTTTCTTT
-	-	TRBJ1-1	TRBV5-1	CASSLAADGGFFTEAFF	TGCGCCAGCAGCTTGGCTGCGGACGGGGGTTTTTTCACTGAAGCTTTCTTT
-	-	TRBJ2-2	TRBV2	CATREGGYPGELFF	TGTGCCACCCGAGAGGGGGGGTACCCCGGGGAGCTGTTTTTT
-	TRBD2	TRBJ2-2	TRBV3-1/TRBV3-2	CASSQGLAPTGELFF	TGTGCCAGCAGCCAGGGACTAGCGCCGACCGGGGAGCTGTTTTTT
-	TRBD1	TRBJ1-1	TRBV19	CASNPTGLNTEAFF	TGTGCCAGTAACCCGACAGGGTTGAACACTGAAGCTTTCTTT
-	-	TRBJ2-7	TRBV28	CASSFQDRYEQYF	TGTGCCAGCAGTTTCCAAGACAGGTACGAGCAGTACTTC
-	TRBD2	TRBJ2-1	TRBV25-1	CASSSGGGGPFNEQFF	TGTGCCAGCAGTAGCGGGGGGGGAGGCCCTTTCAATGAGCAGTTCTTC
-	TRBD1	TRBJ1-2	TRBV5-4	CASSPTGGYGYTF	TGTGCCAGCTCCCCGACAGGGGGGTATGGCTACACCTTC
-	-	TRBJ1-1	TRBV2	CASSEDRDTEAFF	TGTGCCAGCAGTGAAGACAGGGACACTGAAGCTTTCTTT
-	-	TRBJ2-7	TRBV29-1	CSVGTATYEQYF	TGCAGCGTTGGGACAGCAACCTACGAGCAGTACTTC
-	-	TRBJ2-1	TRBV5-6	CASSLFHSSSYNEQFF	TGTGCCAGCAGCTTGTTTCATAGCTCCTCCTACAATGAGCAGTTCTTC
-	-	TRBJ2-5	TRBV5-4	CASSLQGAGKKAQYF	TGTGCCAGCAGCTTGCAAGGGGCCGGCAAGAAGGCCCAGTACTTC
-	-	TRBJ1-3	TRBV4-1	CASSQDPLQPSGNTIYF	TGCGCCAGCAGCCAAGATCCCCTACAGCCTTCTGGAAACACCATATATTTT